Sequencing of this T cell receptor beta chain was carried out in a study of CD8 T cells in Susac syndrome. Findings of the study overall: It was acknowledged by the study that relatively few individuals were included in its TCR sequencing and HLA analysis.

Only one count was recorded for this clonotype. As yet, its antigen is unknown. V gave up 0 bases and J gave up 0 bases, with 9 bases separating them. The CDR3 consists of 16 residues. The germline gives CDR1 MGHRA, CDR2 YSYEKL. Reverse transcription used 0.5 to 1 ug RNA and random hexamers. TCRdb independently ran MiXCR on the immunoSEQ multiplex PCR reads; one entry per CDR3 protein. This sample has about 250,000 distinct CDR3 sequences; roughly 93% occur once, and the top ten carry 0.065% to 0.08%. The chain couples TRBV4-1 to TRBJ2-1; D is undetermined. This receptor was identified in a human donor with multiple sclerosis. Source material: CD4+ T cells from PBMCs. CDR3 nucleotides: TGCGCCAGCAGCCAAGATGTCCCTAGCTCCTACAATGAGCAGTTCTTC. Translation: CASSQDVPSSYNEQFF.